Listed below are T cell receptor beta chains from one sample, sequenced in a study of T cells in Graves' hyperthyroidism and ophthalmopathy. TCRdb analysed the multiplex PCR reads with MiXCR anew, one entry per CDR3 protein. The sample yields hundreds of thousands of distinct CDR3 sequences, just over 45% seen once. Sequencing was done on a sample of peripheral blood or thyroid tissue (not recorded which). These receptors were obtained from a woman younger than 30 with Graves' hyperthyroidism. Both conserved end residues are trimmed from each CDR3. The order of the fields is V gene, clone size, CDR3 protein. Some rows have no size entry. The others give once, few or many, or a class for an expanded clone.

v_gene: TRBV24-1
abundance: -
CDR3aa: ATPPRVAGANYGYT

v_gene: TRBV7-9
abundance: -
CDR3aa: ASSPMGGKETQY

v_gene: TRBV20-1
abundance: -
CDR3aa: SARVSGEQPQH

v_gene: TRBV7-9
abundance: -
CDR3aa: ASSLGGRDYT

v_gene: TRBV2
abundance: -
CDR3aa: ASSFRGLNQPQH

v_gene: TRBV15
abundance: -
CDR3aa: ATSRDRALSGNTIY

v_gene: TRBV4-3
abundance: -
CDR3aa: ASSQDLGTGYVEQY

v_gene: TRBV2
abundance: -
CDR3aa: ASSQTGNQPQH

v_gene: TRBV19
abundance: many
CDR3aa: ASSEAEQLYEQY

v_gene: TRBV11-2
abundance: -
CDR3aa: ASSQERAGGNQPQH

v_gene: TRBV19
abundance: -
CDR3aa: ASSIDGQPQH

v_gene: TRBV2
abundance: many
CDR3aa: ASIWDSNQPQH

v_gene: TRBV7-9
abundance: few
CDR3aa: ASSISDYLTYEQY

v_gene: TRBV10-3
abundance: few
CDR3aa: ASLGTRDYEQY